This entry concerns a single T cell receptor (beta chain). This specimen comes from a study of shared clonotypes between healthy human individuals. Per the germline V gene, CDR1 is MGHRA and CDR2 is YSYEKL. V was clipped by 4 bases and J by 4 bases; unmatched bases: 3. This CDR3 is 15 amino acids long. Libraries were prepared by immunoSEQ multiplex PCR; TCRdb keeps only in-frame clonotypes and omits some of them. The repertoire holds over a million clones, with 95% to 97% as singletons. This sequence was found in a man aged 25-45 years in good health. The sample consisted of naive CD4+ T cells sorted from blood. The subset was: CD45RA+ positively selected. The chain carries TRBV4-1 and TRBJ2-5; TRBD2 aligns across 13 bases. The DNA for the CDR3 is TGCGCCAGCAGCCTAGGACTAGCGGGAGTAGAGACCCAGTACTTC. Translating gives CASSLGLAGVETQYF.